Detailed here is one T cell receptor beta chain. This clonotype was seen only a few times. Its antigen specificity is not known. No much larger clone exists at a distance of one base, and base qualities are not known. This record belongs to a study of early T cells in non-severe SARS-CoV-2 infection (dated by TCRdb to 2020 to 2023). In terms of the full investigation: Bulk RNA from unsorted whole blood was used for TCR sequencing, so alpha and beta chains could not be paired. General conclusions and limits of the study: VDJdb matching was skewed toward anti-spike CD8 responses and likely underestimated virus-specific expansions by missing private and CD4 specificities.

The study was a case-control design nested within a healthcare worker cohort in London, UK, with weekly nasopharyngeal swab PCR tests and blood sampling. Healthcare workers were recruited between 23 and 31 March 2020, during the week of the UK lockdown, and were followed weekly for up to roughly 16 weeks. V ends up 4 bases short and J 4 bases short, with an unmatched junction base count of 5. The CDR3 runs 14 residues from the cysteine to the phenylalanine. Just the 42-base CDR3 DNA is kept, in frame starting at base 1. CDR1 and CDR2 were assigned from the germline V gene (reference sequence) as SEHNR and FQNEAQ. Receptor libraries were prepared by 5' RACE. Sequencing was carried out with a NextSeq 500. Unique molecular identifiers were attached to individual cDNA molecules in the TCR library protocol so that sequencing error and PCR bias could be corrected. Both TCR alpha and beta chains were sequenced, and tight co-correlation was observed between alpha and beta sequence abundances in each sample. The authors processed their data as follows. Decombinator V4 was used to annotate TCR sequences for V gene, J gene and CDR3. TCRs were defined as expanded if a significant change between any two time points was detected under a Poisson model with p below 0.0001. TCR abundances were normalised to the total number of TCRs sequenced per sample and expressed as counts per million. TRAV1-2 paired with TRAJ12, TRAJ20 or TRAJ33 defined MAIT TCRs, while TRAV10 paired with TRAJ18 defined iNKT TCRs. VDJdb, accessed 1 November 2021, was searched for CMV, EBV and SARS-CoV-2 annotated TCRs, excluding TCRs annotated for multiple antigens. The raw public reads went through TCRdb reprocessing: fastp at Q25, MiXCR clone calling, in-frame beta chains kept. One record per CDR3 amino acid sequence lists the most common genes and DNA. Clone size and V and J calls follow TCRdb, not the original study. Recorded for this sample are 15,000 to 20,000 distinct CDR3 sequences; around 6.1% of them occurred a single time. The ten largest account for over 5.5% of the sample.

The rearranged segments are TRBV7-9 and TRBJ2-5, with 8 central nucleotides matching TRBD1. Here the sequenced sample was whole blood, taken at baseline. The clonotype comes from an adult who was a healthcare worker with PCR-confirmed SARS-CoV-2 infection or an uninfected control (not recorded which). The sequenced DNA: TGTGCCAGCAGCTCACCCAGGGGGCTAGAGACCCAGTACTTC. Its product reads: CASSSPRGLETQYF.